This TCR beta chain derives from a study of Ad26.COV2.S vaccination and SARS-CoV-2 variants (dated by TCRdb to about 2021). A note on the overall study: Donors in the vaccine arm were drawn from COV1001, a phase I-IIa trial of Ad26.COV2.S in healthy adults that was multicentre, randomized, double-blind and placebo-controlled. Investigators remained blinded to trial group allocation during experiments and outcome assessment. TCRbeta repertoire sequencing served as the tool for gauging how specific and how broad the SARS-CoV-2-reactive T cell receptors were following Ad26.COV2.S vaccination. Dosing of Ad26.COV2.S was intramuscular, at either 5x10^10 or 1x10^11 viral particles, delivered as one shot or as two shots spaced 56 days apart. Trial participants were randomized into five groups of five, in which low-dose or high-dose Ad26.COV2.S was given once or twice, or placebo was given on both occasions. The TCR-sequenced set comprised approximately 32 samples: some 19 Ad26.COV2.S vaccine recipients, 5 placebo recipients and 8 SARS-CoV-2 convalescent individuals.

TCRbeta CDR3 regions were sequenced with the immunoSEQ Assay. After extraction, genomic DNA underwent amplification by bias-controlled multiplex PCR, followed by high-throughput sequencing. The authors processed their data as follows. To quantify the absolute abundance of each unique TCRbeta CDR3 region, sequences were collapsed and filtered. Usable DNA was measured by amplifying reference genes present in all nucleated cells, and TCRbeta template counts were normalized to that usable DNA to estimate T cell fraction. Repertoire TCRs were annotated as SARS-CoV-2-specific when V gene, CDR3 amino acid sequence and J gene were exactly matched to a known reactive TCR set. The reference SARS-CoV-2 TCR set came from MIRA and was filtered for enrichment in COVID-19-positive ImmuneCODE repertoires, removing public or cross-reactive TCRs. Using the MIRA antigens, annotated TCRs were further analysed by specific ORF or by position within an ORF. Breadth was defined as annotated unique rearrangements over total unique productive rearrangements; depth was the summed frequency of those rearrangements. Two-sided Wilcoxon rank-sum tests were applied when comparing TCR breadth between groups. TCRdb limited this immuneACCESS table to in-frame rearrangements with V and J called. A share of clones is missing; checked studies link under half to unresolved V genes, and the rest is unexplained. D and trimming come from the DNA, and the V and J calls and clone size come from that table. For this sample the table gives roughly 390,000 clones, of which around 85% were detected only once. Of the sample, 3.5% is held by the ten largest clones.

Points the paper makes about the study in general: Vaccine and placebo recipients had similar non-spike TCR breadth, a finding consistent with the vaccine containing only spike. Ad26.COV2.S recipients had higher spike-specific TCR breadth than placebo recipients (P = 0.0014). After vaccination, spike-specific CD8+ and CD4+ T cell responses were reported to show substantial breadth. The authors noted that the TCR breadth and depth analyses may have underestimated total T cell responses. The study was not powered to compare responses between vaccine doses or regimens.

A word on this clone: The antigen this receptor binds is unknown. No quality values exist for individual bases; no much larger clone is one base distant.

Taken with the paper, the label for treatment or condition translates to: about 20 received Ad26.COV2.S at low or high dose, single or two shots; 5 received placebo; per-sample allocation not given. Repertoires of vaccine and placebo recipients were sequenced from samples taken on day 63 after the first injection. In Cohort 1b, 25 adults aged 18-55 years were enrolled at a single site in Boston, USA, between 29 July and 7 August 2020. Ad26.COV2.S was a replication-incompetent adenovirus type 26 vector expressing a prefusion-stabilized SARS-CoV-2 spike protein from the original Wuhan strain. Measured from the cysteine to the phenylalanine, the CDR3 is 14 residues long. The CDR3 DNA has 42 bases and is translated from base 1. The germline V gene (reference sequence) specifies LNHNV as CDR1 and YYDKDF as CDR2. V is trimmed back by 9 bases and J by 1 base, and the junction contains 7 bases that no gene match accounts for.

This specimen consisted of peripheral blood, obtained in a trial of Ad26.COV2.S vaccine versus placebo. This sequence was found in a person aged 18-65 years who received the Ad26.COV2.S COVID-19 vaccine or a placebo. The sequence is built from TRBV15 and TRBJ1-2, with 8 bases matching TRBD1. The DNA is TGTGCCACTCGACAGGGGCGGGTTAACTATGGCTACACCTTC. Its coded protein is CATRQGRVNYGYTF.